This T cell receptor (beta chain) was sequenced in a study of blood T cell repertoires in COVID-19. Looking at the study overall: Samples taken during acute and convalescent COVID-19 were collected in the United States, Italy and Spain.

Germline V CDR1 and CDR2: LGHNA, YSLEER. The V segment lost 0 bases and the J segment 7 bases; nucleotides outside the gene matches: 4. The CDR3 covers 16 residues. Authors' data handling: Reference gene primers were amplified, and this amplification served to estimate nucleated cell counts. The method was immunoSEQ multiplex PCR; TCRdb's version includes in-frame clones alone and lacks a portion of them. V, J and clone size are those of that table, while D and trimming were read from the DNA. Seen here are around 620,000 clones, 90% observed once, and the top ten hold roughly 0.25%. The sequencing sample was made of peripheral blood. This receptor was obtained from a woman between 18 and 30 years old with acute or convalescent COVID-19. V and J are TRBV4-3 and TRBJ1-6, with TRBD1 matching 9 bases. CDR3 in DNA: TGCGCCAGCAGCCAAGATGAGGGACAGGGCAATTCACCCCTCCACTTT. As protein: CASSQDEGQGNSPLHF.